Shown below are 10 T cell receptor beta chains from a single sample sequenced in a study of siplizumab effects on memory and regulatory T cells. Method: immunoSEQ multiplex PCR; TCRdb's copy keeps in-frame clones and lacks some. Counted here are 95,000 to 130,000 clones, around 94% occurring once; the ten biggest clones make up roughly 1.7%. Sequenced input: non-Treg CD4+ T cells sorted from blood. The receptors come from a human donor in good health.

V gene TRBV7-2 combines with J gene TRBJ1-2; TRBD1 might be the D (5 bases). The CDR3 is made up of 13 amino acids. Deletions cut 3 bases from V and 1 base from J, with 6 bases between. The germline CDR1 and CDR2 sequences are SGHTA and FQGNSA. The CDR3, as DNA: TGTGCCAGCAGCTTGGGGGATAACTATGGCTACACCTTC. It specifies CASSLGDNYGYTF.

The rearrangement uses TRBV14 and TRBJ2-1; no clear D. This CDR3 is 13 amino acids long. V lost 4 bases, J lost 0 bases, and 4 bases lay in between. Germline V lookup: CDR1 SGHDN, CDR2 FVKESK. CDR3 protein: CASSPYSYNEQFF. In DNA, the CDR3 is TGTGCCAGCAGCCCGTACTCCTACAATGAGCAGTTCTTC.

The chain recombines TRBV2 with TRBJ2-4, with 9 bases lining up with TRBD1. The J segment lost 10 bases and the V segment lost 5 bases, leaving 12 bases of the junction unmatched. The germline V gene has CDR1 SNHLY and CDR2 FYNNEI. The CDR3 sequence is 15 residues long. The CDR3 nucleotides read TGTGCCAGCAGTTTTGGGACAGGGAGAAGTTGGATTCAGTACTTC. Protein product: CASSFGTGRSWIQYF.

The J gene is TRBJ1-2, the V gene TRBV6-1, with no clear D. Germline lookup yields CDR1 MNHNS and CDR2 SASEGT. This CDR3 is 12 amino acids long. V lost 10 bases and J 8 bases, leaving 17 bases between the germline ends. CDR3 coding DNA: TGTGCCACCTTCCTTGACGGAGGGGGCTACACCTTC. It codes for CATFLDGGGYTF.

This clone showed up just a few times. The CDR3 reads CASSPGADSNQPQHF. CDR3 nucleotide sequence: TGTGCCAGCAGCCCGGGGGCGGATAGCAATCAGCCCCAGCATTTT. V gene TRBV27 combines with J gene TRBJ1-5, with a weak D call TRBD1 (6 bases). The CDR3 extends over 15 amino acids. V lost 6 bases, J lost 0 bases, and 12 bases lay in between. Germline assignment: CDR1 MNHEY and CDR2 SMNVEV (reference sequence).

The rearrangement uses TRBV10-2 and TRBJ1-1; TRBD1 agrees at 8 bases. CDR3 length equals 13 residues. The germline V gene encodes CDR1 WSHSY and CDR2 SAAADI. V shed 6 bases, J shed 1 base, and the junction held 1 base outside the gene matches. The CDR3 DNA sequence: TGCGCCAGCAGGACAGGGGAGAACACTGAAGCTTTCTTT. Amino acids: CASRTGENTEAFF.

V and J are TRBV6-5 and TRBJ2-5; D gene unclear. The V and J ends lost 5 bases and 5 bases respectively, with 6 bases between them. CDR1 is MNHEY, CDR2 SVGAGI, per germline. This CDR3 spans 11 amino acids. In DNA form, the CDR3 reads TGTGCCAGCAGTACTCGTGAGACCCAGTACTTC. This gives the protein CASSTRETQYF.

On this clone: This CDR3 is also generated by other DNA sequences in the sample. V usage is TRBV7-9 and J usage is TRBJ2-3; TRBD2 might be the D (6 bases). Germline values: CDR1 SEHNR, CDR2 FQNEAQ (reference sequence). The CDR3 runs to 17 residues. The V and J ends lost 5 bases and 3 bases respectively, with 21 bases between them. The CDR3: CASSPQDGGANTDTQYF. The CDR3 bases are TGTGCCAGCAGCCCTCAGGACGGGGGAGCTAATACAGATACGCAGTATTTT.

V gene TRBV7-2 combines with J gene TRBJ2-1; 10 bases map to TRBD2. Per germline, CDR1 SGHTA and CDR2 FQGNSA. The CDR3 is made up of 15 amino acids. V trimming: 5 bases; J trimming: 6 bases; junction bases outside the gene matches: 7. The CDR3 nucleotides are TGTGCCAGCAGCGGTCAGCGGGGGGGGCGCAATGAGCAGTTCTTC. Its translation: CASSGQRGGRNEQFF.

The chain carries TRBV15 and TRBJ1-4; the match to TRBD1 covers 9 bases. J lost 6 bases, V lost 1 base, and 6 bases had no gene match. The CDR3 is made up of 16 amino acids. Germline CDR1 is LNHNV and CDR2 is YYDKDF (reference sequence). CDR3 in DNA: TGTGCCACCAGCAGAGGGCCGGGACAGGGAGATGAAAAACTGTTTTTT. Translating gives CATSRGPGQGDEKLFF.